The text below deals with one TCR beta chain. The target antigen is unknown. Incorporated into the TCR beta cDNA libraries were unique molecular identifiers, which served to reduce PCR and sequencing biases. One entry per CDR3 protein, called by TCRdb with MiXCR from the PCR reads. The table includes some 800,000 distinct CDR3 sequences, about 43% detected once. The sample is drawn from a study of post-analysis software for immune sequencing data. Study background: Relapsing-remitting, secondary progressive and progressive-relapsing multiple sclerosis courses were included. Whole-study results and caveats: Roughly five TRBV segments were more frequent in patients than controls; TRBV5-6, TRBV5-1 and TRBV20-1 belonged to this group. Analysis by F measure revealed that same-batch samples clustered strongly together.

Germline CDR1 SGHTA, CDR2 FQGTGA. Trimming took 3 bases from V and 0 from J; bases not matched to a gene: 4. This CDR3 is 16 amino acids long. Sequencing input: blood. The clonotype comes from a girl aged 5-17 years with multiple sclerosis. The V gene is TRBV7-3, the J gene TRBJ2-7; 11 nucleotides match TRBD2. Here the CDR3 DNA reads TGTGCCAGCAGCTTCGAGGGGACTAGCGGCTCCTACGAGCAGTACTTC. It specifies CASSFEGTSGSYEQYF. Combining the CDR3 with reference TRBV7-3 and TRBJ2-7 gives the whole variable domain GAGVSQTPSNKVTEKGKYVELRCDPISGHTALYWYRQSLGQGPEFLIYFQGTGAADDSGLPNDRFFAVRPEGSVSTLKIQRTERGDSAVYLCASSFEGTSGSYEQYFGPGTRLTVT.